The rows below give T cell receptor beta chains drawn from one sample of a study of PD-1 blockade in classical Hodgkin lymphoma. TCRdb's table, derived via immunoSEQ multiplex PCR, lists solely in-frame clones and lacks some. The data show under 25,000 clones, roughly 72% seen once. Source: peripheral blood mononuclear cells (PBMCs), taken before the fourth cycle of nivolumab. These receptors came from a human donor with classical Hodgkin lymphoma. CDR3s include the opening cysteine and the closing phenylalanine or tryptophan. A D gene is named only where the DNA matches it firmly. Not all rows give a size; the values are once, few, many and, for expanded clones, a class.

- TRBJ2-7 TRBV6-1 - TGTGCCAGCAGTGTGAGCAGGCCACCCAACGAGCAGTACTTC CASSVSRPPNEQYF
few TRBJ1-3 TRBV14 - TGTGCCAGCAGCCAACGGGGCTCTGGAAACACCATATATTTT CASSQRGSGNTIYF
few TRBJ1-5 TRBV6-5 - TGTGCCAGCAGTTACTCCGGGCATCAGCCCCAGCATTTT CASSYSGHQPQHF
- TRBJ1-2 TRBV6-8 - TGTGCCAGCAGTAGGGGGGATGGCTACACCTTC CASSRGDGYTF
medium-sized TRBJ1-4 TRBV6-6 - TGTGCCAGCGTAAGGGCAGGGCTACATGAAAAACTGTTTTTT CASVRAGLHEKLFF
- TRBJ2-1 TRBV6-1 - TGTGCCAGCAGTGAATACCAGTATGGGTCGAATGAGCAGTTCTTC CASSEYQYGSNEQFF
few TRBJ2-7 TRBV2 - TGTGCCAGCAGTGAAGGATCAAGCTACGAGCAGTACTTC CASSEGSSYEQYF
once TRBJ1-1 TRBV5-6 - TGTGCCAGCAGCCTTACCACAGGGAACACTGAAGCTTTCTTT CASSLTTGNTEAFF
medium-sized TRBJ2-7 TRBV10-3 - TGTGCCATCAGTGCGCTACCCCACTCCTACGAGCAGTACTTC CAISALPHSYEQYF
once TRBJ2-3 TRBV18 TRBD1 TGTGCCAGCTCACGGGGACAGCTCACAGATACGCAGTATTTT CASSRGQLTDTQYF
- TRBJ2-7 TRBV6-5 - TGTGCCAGCAGTATCGCCTACGAGCAGTACTTC CASSIAYEQYF
- TRBJ1-1 TRBV19 - TGTGCCAGTAAGGCTGAGTGGGGTACTGAAGCTTTCTTT CASKAEWGTEAFF
- TRBJ2-3 TRBV19 TRBD1 TGTGCCAGTAGTATAACAGGGGCCAAGGGAGATACGCAGTATTTT CASSITGAKGDTQYF
- TRBJ2-1 TRBV4-3 - TGCGCCAGCAGCCAAACGGCCGGGAGCTCCTACAATGAGCAGTTCTTC CASSQTAGSSYNEQFF
- TRBJ1-5 TRBV6-6 - TGTGCCAGCAGTTCCAACAGGGGCAATCAGCCCCAGCATTTT CASSSNRGNQPQHF
- TRBJ1-1 TRBV7-2 - TGTGCCAGCAGCAGACAGTACACTGAAGCTTTCTTT CASSRQYTEAFF
- TRBJ2-7 TRBV18 - TGTGCCAGCTCACCCCGGTCAGGGGCCTACGAGCAGTACTTC CASSPRSGAYEQYF
medium-sized TRBJ1-4 TRBV9 - TGTGCCAGCAGCGTATCTATTAATGAAAAACTGTTTTTT CASSVSINEKLFF
once TRBJ1-1 TRBV5-1 TRBD1 TGCGCCAGCCGGGACAGCGAGAACACTGAAGCTTTCTTT CASRDSENTEAFF
- TRBJ2-2 TRBV19 - TGTGCCAGTAGTATAGTAGTGCAGGGTAGTGCCGGGGAGCTGTTTTTT CASSIVVQGSAGELFF
- TRBJ2-2 TRBV15 - TGTGCCACCAGCAGACCCCGGGGACATGCGGCCTTCGCCGGGGAGCTGTTTTTT CATSRPRGHAAFAGELFF
- TRBJ2-7 TRBV27 - TGTGCCAGCAGCTCCACCCCCTACGAGCAGTACTTC CASSSTPYEQYF
- TRBJ2-1 TRBV29-1 - TGCAGCGTCCTGGGTGGGTTGAGCTCCTACAATGAGCAGTTCTTC CSVLGGLSSYNEQFF
- TRBJ2-7 TRBV6-5 - TGTGCCAGCAGTTTGGACAGAGGCAACGAGCAGTACTTC CASSLDRGNEQYF
- TRBJ2-1 TRBV15 TRBD2 TGTGCCACCGTACCGGGACTAGCTTGGGGTGAGCAGTTCTTC CATVPGLAWGEQFF
- TRBJ1-1 TRBV4-3 - TGCGCCAGCAGCCAAGCCCTAATTGGGACTGAAGCTTTCTTT CASSQALIGTEAFF
- TRBJ2-7 TRBV4-1 TRBD2 TGCGCCAGCAGCCAAGGAATGACTAGCGGGAGAAACGAGCAGTACTTC CASSQGMTSGRNEQYF
- TRBJ2-1 TRBV4-1 - TGCGCCAGCAGCCAATCCCGGGATACCCACAATGAGCAGTTCTTC CASSQSRDTHNEQFF
- TRBJ1-2 TRBV7-9 - TGTGCCAGCAGCTTAGGGGGCGAAGGCTACACCTTC CASSLGGEGYTF
- TRBJ1-1 TRBV11-2 - TGTGCCAGCAGCCCCTATCTGACGGAGAACACTGAAGCTTTCTTT CASSPYLTENTEAFF
- TRBJ1-6 TRBV6-1 - TGTGCCAGCAGTGCAACGGGACACGTGAATTCACCCCTCCACTTT CASSATGHVNSPLHF
- TRBJ2-1 TRBV9 TRBD2 TGTGCCAGCAGCGTAGACGCGGGGGGCCCCAATGAGCAGTTCTTC CASSVDAGGPNEQFF
- TRBJ2-5 TRBV2 TRBD2 TGTGCCAGCAGCTTTACTAGCGGGGGTTTGGAGACCCAGTACTTC CASSFTSGGLETQYF
- TRBJ2-7 TRBV6-1 - TGTGCCAGCGGTGTCGCGTTATACGAGCAGTACTTC CASGVALYEQYF
- TRBJ1-5 TRBV5-6 - TGTGCCAGCAGCCTATTTGAGGGGGGGATAAGCAATCAGCCCCAGCATTTT CASSLFEGGISNQPQHF
- TRBJ2-7 TRBV29-1 TRBD1 TGCAGCGTTGAAGATCTGGGACAGTCCTACGAGCAGTACTTC CSVEDLGQSYEQYF
- TRBJ1-5 TRBV29-1 - TGCAGCGTTGTAGGCGGGGAGGAAAATCAGCCCCAGCATTTT CSVVGGEENQPQHF
- TRBJ2-5 TRBV5-1 - TGCGCCAGCAGCTTTCGGGAAGAGACCCAGTACTTC CASSFREETQYF
few TRBJ2-7 TRBV6-1 TRBD2 TGTGCCAGCAGTGCTTCGCTAGCGGGACTCTACGAGCAGTACTTC CASSASLAGLYEQYF
few TRBJ2-2 TRBV29-1 TRBD2 TGCAGCGGGGGACTAGCGGGAGGGAACACCGGGGAGCTGTTTTTT CSGGLAGGNTGELFF
- TRBJ1-1 TRBV27 - TGTGCCAGCAGTTGGGGTTTTGACACTGAAGCCTTCTTT CASSWGFDTEAFF
- TRBJ1-5 TRBV19 TRBD1 TGTGCCAGTAGTGAGTTGACAGGGTCTTATAGCAATCAGCCCCAGCATTTT CASSELTGSYSNQPQHF
- TRBJ2-7 TRBV19 - TGTGCCAGTAGTCAGAGCACTTACGAGCAGTACTTC CASSQSTYEQYF
- TRBJ1-4 TRBV4-1 - TGCGCCAGCACCCGAGCGACAGACCCCTATGAAAAACTGTTTTTT CASTRATDPYEKLFF
- TRBJ1-1 TRBV18 - TGTGCCAGCTCAAGCGGGCAATCTTCTGAAGCTTTCTTT CASSSGQSSEAFF
- TRBJ1-1 TRBV27 - TGTGCCAGCAGTGATCAAGGGATCAGGAACACTGAAGCTTTCTTT CASSDQGIRNTEAFF
medium-sized TRBJ1-3 TRBV4-1 - TGCGCCAGCAGCCAACCCACGGACAGAGACTCTGGAAACACCATATATTTT CASSQPTDRDSGNTIYF
- TRBJ2-2 TRBV4-3 TRBD1 TGCGCCAGCAGCCACCCGACAGGGGTATTTACCGGGGAGCTGTTTTTT CASSHPTGVFTGELFF
- TRBJ2-2 TRBV28 - TGTGCCAGCACCATAACCCCCGGGGAGCTGTTTTTT CASTITPGELFF
- TRBJ2-7 TRBV6-5 TRBD1 TGTGCCAGCAGTTTGAACAGGGGCTCCTACGAGCAGTACTTC CASSLNRGSYEQYF
- TRBJ1-1 TRBV9 - TGTGCCAGCAGCGTAGCACAGAACACTGAAGCTTTCTTT CASSVAQNTEAFF
once TRBJ1-1 TRBV5-1 - TGCGCCAGCAGCTTGGAAGTGAACACTGAAGCTTTCTTT CASSLEVNTEAFF
- TRBJ2-5 TRBV21-1 - TGTGCCAGCAGCAATGAGGGTAGCGGGAGTCGAGGAGGGACCCAGTACTTC CASSNEGSGSRGGTQYF